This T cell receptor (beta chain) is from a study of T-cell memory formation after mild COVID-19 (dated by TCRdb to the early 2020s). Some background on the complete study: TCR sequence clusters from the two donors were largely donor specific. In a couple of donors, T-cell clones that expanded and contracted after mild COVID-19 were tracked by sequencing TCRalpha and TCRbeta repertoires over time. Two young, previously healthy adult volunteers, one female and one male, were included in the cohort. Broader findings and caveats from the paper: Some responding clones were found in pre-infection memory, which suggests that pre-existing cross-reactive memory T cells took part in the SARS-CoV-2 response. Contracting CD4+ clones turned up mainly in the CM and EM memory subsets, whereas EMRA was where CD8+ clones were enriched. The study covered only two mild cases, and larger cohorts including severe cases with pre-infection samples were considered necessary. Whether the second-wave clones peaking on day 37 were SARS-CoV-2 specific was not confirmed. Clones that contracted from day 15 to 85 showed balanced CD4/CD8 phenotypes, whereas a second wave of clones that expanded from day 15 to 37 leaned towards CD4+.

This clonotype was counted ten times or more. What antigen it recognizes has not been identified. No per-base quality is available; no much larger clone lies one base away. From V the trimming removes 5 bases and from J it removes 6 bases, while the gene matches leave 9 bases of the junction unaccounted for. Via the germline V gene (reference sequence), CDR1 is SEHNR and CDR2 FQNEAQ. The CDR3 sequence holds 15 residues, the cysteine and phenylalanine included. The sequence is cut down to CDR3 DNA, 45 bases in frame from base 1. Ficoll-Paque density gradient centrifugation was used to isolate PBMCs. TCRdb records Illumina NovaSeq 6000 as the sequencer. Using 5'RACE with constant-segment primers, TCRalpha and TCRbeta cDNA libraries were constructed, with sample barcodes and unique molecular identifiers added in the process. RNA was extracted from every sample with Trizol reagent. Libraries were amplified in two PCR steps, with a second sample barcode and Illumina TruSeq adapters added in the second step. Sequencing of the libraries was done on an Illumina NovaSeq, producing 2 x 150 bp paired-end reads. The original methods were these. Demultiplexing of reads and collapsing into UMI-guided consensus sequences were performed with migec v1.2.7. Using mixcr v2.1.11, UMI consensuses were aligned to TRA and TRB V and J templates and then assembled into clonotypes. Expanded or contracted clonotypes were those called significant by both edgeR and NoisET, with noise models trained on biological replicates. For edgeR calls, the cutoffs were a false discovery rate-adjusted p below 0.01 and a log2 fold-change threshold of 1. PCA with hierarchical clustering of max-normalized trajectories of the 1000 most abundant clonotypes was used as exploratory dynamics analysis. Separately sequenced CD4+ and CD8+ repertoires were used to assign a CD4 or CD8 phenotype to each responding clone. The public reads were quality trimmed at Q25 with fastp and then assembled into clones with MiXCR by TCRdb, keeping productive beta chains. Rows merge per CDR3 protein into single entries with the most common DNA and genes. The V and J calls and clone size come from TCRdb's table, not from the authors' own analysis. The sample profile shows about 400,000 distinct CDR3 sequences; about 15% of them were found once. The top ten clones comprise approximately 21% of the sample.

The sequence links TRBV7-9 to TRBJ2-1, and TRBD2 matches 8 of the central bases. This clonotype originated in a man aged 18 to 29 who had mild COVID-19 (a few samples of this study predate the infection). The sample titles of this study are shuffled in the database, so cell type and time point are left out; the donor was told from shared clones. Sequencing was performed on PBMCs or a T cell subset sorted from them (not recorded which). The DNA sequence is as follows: TGTGCCAGCAGCCCCCGGGGGGGCCGAGGCAATGAGCAGTTCTTC. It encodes CASSPRGGRGNEQFF.